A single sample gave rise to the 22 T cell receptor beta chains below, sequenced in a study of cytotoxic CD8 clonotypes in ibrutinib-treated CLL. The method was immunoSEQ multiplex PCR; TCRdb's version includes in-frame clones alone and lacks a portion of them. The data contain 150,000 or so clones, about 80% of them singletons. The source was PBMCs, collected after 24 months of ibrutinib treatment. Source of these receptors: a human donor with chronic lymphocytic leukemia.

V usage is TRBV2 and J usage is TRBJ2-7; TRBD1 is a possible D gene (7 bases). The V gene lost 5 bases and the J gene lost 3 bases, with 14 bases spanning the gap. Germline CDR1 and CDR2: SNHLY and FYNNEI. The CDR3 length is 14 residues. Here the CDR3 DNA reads TGTGCCAGCAGTTACAGGGGAGGAGGCTACGAGCAGTACTTC. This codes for CASSYRGGGYEQYF.

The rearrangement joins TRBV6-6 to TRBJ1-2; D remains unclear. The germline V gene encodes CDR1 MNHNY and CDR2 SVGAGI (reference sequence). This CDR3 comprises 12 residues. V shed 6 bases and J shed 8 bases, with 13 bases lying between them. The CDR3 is CASRHYEVGYTF. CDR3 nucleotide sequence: TGTGCCAGCAGACACTACGAGGTCGGCTACACCTTC.

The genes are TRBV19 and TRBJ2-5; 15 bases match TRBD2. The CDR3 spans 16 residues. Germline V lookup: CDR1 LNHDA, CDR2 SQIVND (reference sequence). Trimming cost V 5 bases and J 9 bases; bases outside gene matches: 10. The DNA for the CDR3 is TGTGCCAGTAGTCCTCGGACTAGCGGGGGGGGCATGGCCCAGTACTTC. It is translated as CASSPRTSGGGMAQYF.

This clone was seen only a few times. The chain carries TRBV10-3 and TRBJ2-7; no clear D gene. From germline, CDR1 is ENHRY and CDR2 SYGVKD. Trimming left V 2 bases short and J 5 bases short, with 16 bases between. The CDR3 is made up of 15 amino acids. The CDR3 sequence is CAISEPRWLGHEQYF. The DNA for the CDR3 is TGTGCCATCAGTGAGCCCCGGTGGTTAGGCCACGAGCAGTACTTC.

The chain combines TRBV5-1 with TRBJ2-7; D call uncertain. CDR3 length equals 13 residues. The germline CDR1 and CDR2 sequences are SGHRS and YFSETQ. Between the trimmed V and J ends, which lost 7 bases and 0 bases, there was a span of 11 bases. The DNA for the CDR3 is TGCGCCAGCGCCCCTGAAAACTCCTACGAGCAGTACTTC. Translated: CASAPENSYEQYF.

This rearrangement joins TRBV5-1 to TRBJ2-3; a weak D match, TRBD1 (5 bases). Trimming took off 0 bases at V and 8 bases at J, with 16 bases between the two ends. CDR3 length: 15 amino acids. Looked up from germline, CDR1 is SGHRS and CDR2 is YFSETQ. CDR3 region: CASSLGSGLGVTQYF. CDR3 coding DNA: TGCGCCAGCAGCTTGGGGTCGGGCCTAGGGGTTACGCAGTATTTT. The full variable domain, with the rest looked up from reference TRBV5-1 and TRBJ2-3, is KAGVTQTPRYLIKTRGQQVTLSCSPISGHRSVSWYQQTPGQGLQFLFEYFSETQRNKGNFPGRFSGRQFSNSRSEMNVSTLELGDSALYLCASSLGSGLGVTQYFGPGTRLTVL.

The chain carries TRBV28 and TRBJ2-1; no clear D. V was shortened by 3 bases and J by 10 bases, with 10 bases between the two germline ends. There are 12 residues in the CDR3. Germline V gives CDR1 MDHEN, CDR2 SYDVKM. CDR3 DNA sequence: TGTGCCAGCAGTTTCGCCACCCGCGAGCAGTTCTTC. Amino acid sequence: CASSFATREQFF.

The CDR3 loop reads CSASRDTEAFF. The CDR3 DNA reads as TGCAGTGCTAGTCGGGACACTGAAGCTTTCTTT. The chain uses TRBV20-1 and TRBJ1-1; no clear D. Trimming pared 3 bases from V and 3 bases from J, leaving 5 bases between. The V gene's germline CDR1 is DFQATT and CDR2 SNEGSKA (reference sequence). There are 11 residues in the CDR3.

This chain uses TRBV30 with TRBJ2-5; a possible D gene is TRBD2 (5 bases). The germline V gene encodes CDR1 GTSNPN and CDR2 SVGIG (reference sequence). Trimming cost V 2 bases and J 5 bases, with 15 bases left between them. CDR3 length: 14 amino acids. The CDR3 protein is CAWSLGGLGETQYF. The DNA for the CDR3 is TGTGCCTGGAGTCTGGGCGGGCTGGGGGAGACCCAGTACTTC.

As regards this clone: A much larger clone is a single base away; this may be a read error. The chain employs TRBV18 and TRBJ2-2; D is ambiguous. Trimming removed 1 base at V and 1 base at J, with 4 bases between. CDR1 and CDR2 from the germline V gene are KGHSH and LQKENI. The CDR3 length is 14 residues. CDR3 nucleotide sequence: TGTGCCAGCTCACCACAGGGGAACACCGGGGAGCTGTTTTTT. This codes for CASSPQGNTGELFF.

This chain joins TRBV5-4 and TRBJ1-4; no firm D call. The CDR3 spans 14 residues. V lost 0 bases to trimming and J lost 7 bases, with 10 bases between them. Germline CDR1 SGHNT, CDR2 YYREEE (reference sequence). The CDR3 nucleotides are TGTGCCAGCAGCTTGGGGAGTACCCCTGAAAAACTGTTTTTT. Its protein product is CASSLGSTPEKLFF.

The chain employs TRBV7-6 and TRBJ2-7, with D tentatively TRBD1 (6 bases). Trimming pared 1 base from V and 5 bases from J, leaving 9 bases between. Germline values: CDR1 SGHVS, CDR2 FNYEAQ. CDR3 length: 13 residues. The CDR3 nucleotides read TGTGCCAGCAGCTTAGTGGCAGGGGACGAGCAGTACTTC. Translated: CASSLVAGDEQYF.

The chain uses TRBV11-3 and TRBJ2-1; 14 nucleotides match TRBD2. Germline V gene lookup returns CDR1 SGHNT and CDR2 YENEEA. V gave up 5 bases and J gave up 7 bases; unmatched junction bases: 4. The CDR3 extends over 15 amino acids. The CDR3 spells CASSGGTSGGNEQFF. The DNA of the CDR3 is TGTGCCAGCAGCGGCGGGACTAGCGGGGGTAATGAGCAGTTCTTC.

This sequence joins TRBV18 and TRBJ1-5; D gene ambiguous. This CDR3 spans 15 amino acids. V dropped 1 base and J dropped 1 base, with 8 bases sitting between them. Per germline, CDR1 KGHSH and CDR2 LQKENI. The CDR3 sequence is CASSPLAGSNQPQHF. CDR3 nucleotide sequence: TGTGCCAGCTCACCACTGGCGGGGAGCAATCAGCCCCAGCATTTT.

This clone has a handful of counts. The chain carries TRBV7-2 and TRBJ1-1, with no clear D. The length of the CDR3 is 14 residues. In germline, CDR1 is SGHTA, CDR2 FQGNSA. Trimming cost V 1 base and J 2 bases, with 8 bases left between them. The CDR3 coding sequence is TGTGCCAGCAGCTTAGTCAGTTCCAACACTGAAGCTTTCTTT. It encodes CASSLVSSNTEAFF.

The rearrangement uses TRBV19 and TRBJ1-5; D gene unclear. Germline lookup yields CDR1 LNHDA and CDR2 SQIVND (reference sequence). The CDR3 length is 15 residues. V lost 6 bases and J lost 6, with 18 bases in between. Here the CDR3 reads CASSGVGVYGQPQHF. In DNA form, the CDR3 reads TGTGCCAGTAGCGGGGTTGGGGTGTACGGTCAGCCCCAGCATTTT.

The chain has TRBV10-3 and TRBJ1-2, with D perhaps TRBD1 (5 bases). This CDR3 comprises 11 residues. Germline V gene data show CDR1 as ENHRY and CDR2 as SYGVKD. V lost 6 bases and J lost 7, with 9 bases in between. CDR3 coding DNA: TGTGCCATCAGGGACACGGGTGGCTACACCTTC. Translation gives CAIRDTGGYTF.

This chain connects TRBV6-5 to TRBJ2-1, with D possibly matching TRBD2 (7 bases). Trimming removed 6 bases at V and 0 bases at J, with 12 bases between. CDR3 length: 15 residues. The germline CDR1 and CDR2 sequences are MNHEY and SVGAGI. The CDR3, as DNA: TGTGCCAGCAGCCGCGGGGGCGACTCCTACAATGAGCAGTTCTTC. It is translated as CASSRGGDSYNEQFF.

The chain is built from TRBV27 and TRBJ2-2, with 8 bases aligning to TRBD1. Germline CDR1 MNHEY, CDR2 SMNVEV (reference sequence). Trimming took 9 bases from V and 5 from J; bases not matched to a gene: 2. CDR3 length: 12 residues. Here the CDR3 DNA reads TGTGCCAGTACAGGGGGGACCGGGGAGCTGTTTTTT. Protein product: CASTGGTGELFF.

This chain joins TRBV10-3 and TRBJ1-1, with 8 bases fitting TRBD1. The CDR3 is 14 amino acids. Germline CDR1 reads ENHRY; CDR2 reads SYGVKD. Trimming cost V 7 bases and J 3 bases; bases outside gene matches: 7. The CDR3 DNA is TGTGCCATCAATAAGGACAGGGCCGACACTGAAGCTTTCTTT. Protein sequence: CAINKDRADTEAFF.

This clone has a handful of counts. CDR3 loop: CASSRRRGASVGYTF. CDR3 coding DNA: TGTGCCAGCAGCCGGCGCCGGGGCGCTTCCGTTGGCTACACCTTC. The chain carries TRBV28 and TRBJ1-2; a possible D gene is TRBD1 (5 bases). This CDR3 comprises 15 residues. Germline loops: CDR1 MDHEN, CDR2 SYDVKM. V dropped 6 bases and J dropped 7 bases, with 21 bases sitting between them.

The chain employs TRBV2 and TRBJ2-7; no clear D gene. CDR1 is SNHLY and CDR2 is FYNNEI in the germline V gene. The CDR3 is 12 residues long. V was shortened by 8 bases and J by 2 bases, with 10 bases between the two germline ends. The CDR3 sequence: CASGPDPYEQYF. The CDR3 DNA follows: TGTGCCAGCGGGCCGGACCCCTACGAGCAGTACTTC.